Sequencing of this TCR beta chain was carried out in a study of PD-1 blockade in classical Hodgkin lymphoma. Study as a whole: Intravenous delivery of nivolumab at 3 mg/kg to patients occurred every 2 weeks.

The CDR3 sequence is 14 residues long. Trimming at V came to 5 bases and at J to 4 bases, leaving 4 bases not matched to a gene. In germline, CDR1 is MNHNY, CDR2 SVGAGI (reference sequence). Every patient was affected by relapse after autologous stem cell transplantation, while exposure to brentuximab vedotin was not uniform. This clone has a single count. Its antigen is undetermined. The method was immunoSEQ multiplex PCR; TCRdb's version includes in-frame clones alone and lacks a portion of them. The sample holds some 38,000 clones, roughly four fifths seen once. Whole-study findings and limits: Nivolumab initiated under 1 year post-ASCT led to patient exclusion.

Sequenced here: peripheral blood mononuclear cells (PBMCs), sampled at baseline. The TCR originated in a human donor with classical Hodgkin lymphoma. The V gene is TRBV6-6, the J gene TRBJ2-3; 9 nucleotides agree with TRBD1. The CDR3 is CASSNTGGADTQYF. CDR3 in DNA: TGTGCCAGCAGTAACACAGGGGGCGCAGATACGCAGTATTTT.